Listed here are 21 T cell receptor beta chains from one sample, sequenced in a study of CD8 T cells in Susac syndrome. When the RNA was reverse transcribed, random hexamers were used with an input of roughly 0.5 to 1 ug. TCRdb reprocessed the immunoSEQ multiplex PCR reads with MiXCR, giving one entry per CDR3 protein. Of about 130,000 distinct CDR3 sequences listed, more than 90% are singletons. Sequenced: CD8+ T cells from PBMCs. The source is a human donor with Susac syndrome.

The chain combines TRBV9 with TRBJ1-1; 8 bases align to TRBD1. The CDR3 extends over 14 amino acids. Germline V lookup: CDR1 SGDLS, CDR2 YYNGEE. Unmatched junction bases numbered 7, after V lost 6 bases and J lost 3 bases. CDR3 amino acids: CASTPGGLDTEAFF. DNA for the CDR3: TGTGCCAGCACTCCAGGGGGCCTGGACACTGAAGCTTTCTTT. The full variable domain, its missing parts supplied by reference TRBV9 and TRBJ1-1, is DSGVTQTPKHLITATGQRVTLRCSPRSGDLSVYWYQQSLDQGLQFLIQYYNGEERAKGNILERFSAQQFPDLHSELNLSSLELGDSALYFCASTPGGLDTEAFFGQGTRLTVV.

The chain employs TRBV15 and TRBJ2-1; TRBD2 might be the D (7 bases). Trimming cost V 5 bases and J 8 bases, with 22 bases left between them. This CDR3 comprises 16 residues. The V gene's germline CDR1 is LNHNV and CDR2 YYDKDF (reference sequence). The CDR3 DNA reads as TGTGCCACCAGCGGTTTGGGGGGCGGGAGTGGCTATGAGCAGTTCTTC. As protein: CATSGLGGGSGYEQFF.

The chain joins TRBV3-1 to TRBJ2-1, with 12 bases aligning to TRBD1. J gave up 8 bases and V 5 bases, and 7 bases lay outside the gene matches. This CDR3 is built from 15 residues. From germline, CDR1 is LGHDT and CDR2 YNNKEL (reference sequence). The CDR3 DNA follows: TGTGCCAGCAGCTCGGAAGGGACAGGGGGCGATGAGCAGTTCTTC. Residues: CASSSEGTGGDEQFF.

V and J are TRBV7-9 and TRBJ1-1; D not resolved. The germline V gene encodes CDR1 SEHNR and CDR2 FQNEAQ (reference sequence). Trimming left V 6 bases short and J 3 bases short, with 11 bases between. CDR3 length: 13 amino acids. The CDR3 DNA is TGTGCCAGCAGGCCTAGTGGGGACACTGAAGCTTTCTTT. Its translation is CASRPSGDTEAFF.

This clonotype was seen only a few times. CDR3 amino acids: CASSQGLAGDAKNIQYF. The DNA for the CDR3 is TGTGCCAGCAGCCAAGGACTAGCGGGTGATGCCAAAAACATTCAGTACTTC. The rearrangement uses TRBV7-3 and TRBJ2-4; 11 bases line up with TRBD2. The CDR3 contains 17 residues. Trimming at V came to 5 bases and at J to 1 base, leaving 7 bases not matched to a gene. Germline CDR1 is SGHTA and CDR2 is FQGTGA.

The table lists this clonotype with a count of one. The rearrangement joins TRBV11-2 to TRBJ2-5; D possibly uses TRBD1 or TRBD2 (6 bases each). The V gene's germline CDR1 is SGHAT and CDR2 FQNNGV. The CDR3 length is 20 residues. Trimming removed 4 bases from V and 5 bases from J, with 32 bases in between. The CDR3 nucleotides read TGTGCCAGCAGCTCCAACCCGGGGGCGGCCAAGGGTGATGGGTTCGAGACCCAGTACTTC. This sequence encodes CASSSNPGAAKGDGFETQYF. The whole variable domain, remainder taken from reference TRBV11-2 and TRBJ2-5, is EAGVAQSPRYKIIEKRQSVAFWCNPISGHATLYWYQQILGQGPKLLIQFQNNGVVDDSQLPKDRFSAERLKGVDSTLKIQPAKLEDSAVYLCASSSNPGAAKGDGFETQYFGPGTRLLVL.

The chain links TRBV7-9 to TRBJ1-1; no firm D call. There are 14 residues in the CDR3. Germline CDR1 is SEHNR and CDR2 is FQNEAQ (reference sequence). The V end was cut by 7 bases, the J end by 5 bases, with 17 bases between. CDR3 DNA sequence: TGTGCCAGCACCACTCGTGGGGTTTGGACTGAAGCTTTCTTT. Encoded protein: CASTTRGVWTEAFF. The whole variable domain, filled in from reference TRBV7-9 and TRBJ1-1, reads DTGVSQNPRHKITKRGQNVTFRCDPISEHNRLYWYRQTLGQGPEFLTYFQNEAQLEKSRLLSDRFSAERPKGSFSTLEIQRTEQGDSAMYLCASTTRGVWTEAFFGQGTRLTVV.

The chain links TRBV29-1 to TRBJ2-2; D remains ambiguous. Germline V gene data show CDR1 as SQVTM and CDR2 as ANQGSEA. This CDR3 is built from 12 residues. The ends were cut back, 7 bases at V and 6 bases at J, with 12 bases in the middle. DNA of the CDR3: TGCAGCGGGGTAGGCGGACCCGGGGAGCTGTTTTTT. Encoded protein: CSGVGGPGELFF.

This chain connects TRBV29-1 to TRBJ1-5; the D gene is possibly TRBD1 (6 bases). Germline CDR1 is SQVTM and CDR2 is ANQGSEA. The V and J ends lost 4 bases and 4 bases respectively, with 14 bases between them. This CDR3 has 14 residues. The CDR3 reads CSVGLGAGNQPQHF. DNA for the CDR3: TGCAGCGTTGGGTTGGGGGCAGGGAATCAGCCCCAGCATTTT.

This clonotype has just one count. The V call is TRBV5-1, the J call TRBJ2-2; no clear D. The CDR3 sequence is 12 residues long. Per germline, CDR1 SGHRS and CDR2 YFSETQ. Trimming cost V 3 bases and J 6 bases, with 6 bases left between them. DNA of the CDR3: TGCGCCAGCAGCTGGGCGGCCGGGGAGCTGTTTTTT. Translated, it gives CASSWAAGELFF.

This clonotype was picked up a small number of times. The rearrangement uses TRBV12-3 or TRBV12-4 and TRBJ1-1; D remains ambiguous. V gave up 1 base and J gave up 1 base, with 4 bases separating them. The CDR3 is 13 residues long. In DNA form, the CDR3 reads TGTGCCAGCAGTTTAGGCCCGAACACTGAAGCTTTCTTT. It encodes CASSLGPNTEAFF.

V usage is TRBV2 and J usage is TRBJ1-4; D is unresolved. Trimming left V 2 bases short and J 3 bases short, with 7 bases between. The germline V gene encodes CDR1 SNHLY and CDR2 FYNNEI. The CDR3 is made up of 14 amino acids. CDR3 region: CASSESGSNEKLFF. The DNA for the CDR3 is TGTGCCAGCAGTGAAAGTGGATCTAATGAAAAACTGTTTTTT. The full variable domain, with the rest looked up from reference TRBV2 and TRBJ1-4, is EPEVTQTPSHQVTQMGQEVILRCVPISNHLYFYWYRQILGQKVEFLVSFYNNEISEKSEIFDDQFSVERPDGSNFTLKIRSTKLEDSAMYFCASSESGSNEKLFFGSGTQLSVL.

The chain carries TRBV28 and TRBJ2-1; D unclear. V lost 2 bases, J lost 3 bases, and 11 bases lay in between. Germline V gene sequence: CDR1 MDHEN, CDR2 SYDVKM. The CDR3 runs 15 residues. Here the CDR3 DNA reads TGTGCCAGCAGTTTAGTTCTACCAGACTACAATGAGCAGTTCTTC. Amino acid sequence: CASSLVLPDYNEQFF.

In this sample, this clonotype turned up once. The rearrangement joins TRBV2 to TRBJ1-1; D gene unclear. The CDR3 is 13 amino acids. Between the trimmed V and J ends, which lost 4 bases and 1 base, there was a span of 7 bases. CDR1 and CDR2 from the germline V gene are SNHLY and FYNNEI. CDR3 DNA sequence: TGTGCCAGCAGTGCCGCAGGGAACACTGAAGCTTTCTTT. The encoded protein is CASSAAGNTEAFF.

This sequence joins TRBV11-1 and TRBJ2-5, with 7 bases lining up with TRBD1. Germline CDR1 and CDR2: SGHAT and FQDESV (reference sequence). V shed 4 bases and J 2 bases; nucleotides not matched to a gene: 7. There are 15 residues in the CDR3. In nucleotides, the CDR3 is TGTGCCAGCAGCTCAGGGACAGCGGAACAAGAGACCCAGTACTTC. It is translated as CASSSGTAEQETQYF.

J is TRBJ2-5 and V is TRBV19; the D gene is possibly TRBD1 (6 bases). V was trimmed by 9 bases and J by 2 bases, leaving 13 bases between them. Germline V gene data show CDR1 as LNHDA and CDR2 as SQIVND (reference sequence). The CDR3 spans 13 residues. CDR3 in DNA: TGTGCCAGCAGCAGGGGTGTACAAGAGACCCAGTACTTC. Its translation: CASSRGVQETQYF.

This clonotype was found once. The chain joins TRBV9 to TRBJ2-5, with D maybe TRBD1 (6 bases). V lost 4 bases to trimming and J lost 5 bases, with 21 bases between them. This CDR3 region has 16 residues. Germline values: CDR1 SGDLS, CDR2 YYNGEE. Written as DNA, the CDR3 is TGTGCCAGCAGCAACCGGGACATGGGGGTAGGGGAGACCCAGTACTTC. As protein: CASSNRDMGVGETQYF.

The J gene is TRBJ2-1, the V gene TRBV7-3, with D unresolved. The CDR3 is 13 residues long. CDR1 is SGHTA and CDR2 is FQGTGA in the germline V gene. The V end lost 3 bases, the J end lost 8 bases, and 11 bases lay between the germline ends. The CDR3: CASSFGSMDEQFF. Here the CDR3 DNA reads TGTGCCAGCAGCTTCGGCAGCATGGATGAGCAGTTCTTC.

This clonotype was counted a single time. The chain combines TRBV5-1 with TRBJ2-1, with no clear D. The V and J ends lost 6 bases and 5 bases respectively, with 12 bases between them. Per the germline V gene, CDR1 is SGHRS and CDR2 is YFSETQ. This CDR3 spans 13 amino acids. CDR3 amino acids: CASTYNQHNEQFF. In DNA, the CDR3 is TGCGCCAGCACCTACAATCAGCACAATGAGCAGTTCTTC.

V usage is TRBV15 and J usage is TRBJ2-5; 8 bases agree with TRBD2. Germline assignment: CDR1 LNHNV and CDR2 YYDKDF (reference sequence). CDR3 size: 17 residues. The trim removed 0 bases at V and 5 bases at J, leaving 11 bases unmatched. CDR3 amino acids: CATSRDLFSGSRETQYF. The CDR3 coding sequence is TGTGCCACCAGCAGAGATCTCTTCAGCGGGAGTCGGGAGACCCAGTACTTC.

The genes are TRBV19 and TRBJ2-7; 9 positions agree with TRBD2. CDR3 length: 14 amino acids. In germline, CDR1 is LNHDA, CDR2 SQIVND (reference sequence). V gave up 6 bases and J gave up 6 bases; unmatched junction bases: 9. Here the CDR3 reads CASSPSGMSREQYF. CDR3 nucleotides: TGTGCCAGTAGCCCTAGCGGGATGTCCCGCGAGCAGTACTTC. Full variable domain (rest looked up from reference TRBV19 and TRBJ2-7): DGGITQSPKYLFRKEGQNVTLSCEQNLNHDAMYWYRQDPGQGLRLIYYSQIVNDFQKGDIAEGYSVSREKKESFPLTVTSAQKNPTAFYLCASSPSGMSREQYFGPGTRLTVT.